This TCR beta chain was recovered during a study of blood T cell repertoires in COVID-19. This clone was observed a handful of times. The authors' processing: Nucleated cell counts were estimated from reference gene primer amplification. Sequencing was performed with immunoSEQ multiplex PCR; in TCRdb, only in-frame clones are kept and a portion is missing. The V and J calls and the clone size are those of that table, but D and trimming were determined from the DNA. The sample has a few hundred thousand clones, roughly nine tenths seen once. This TCR was sampled from a man aged 60-69 years with acute or convalescent COVID-19. Sequenced material: peripheral blood.

In nucleotides, the CDR3 is TGCGCCAGCAGCTTGGGACAGGGGGATTGGGGCTACACCTTC. Translated: CASSLGQGDWGYTF. The rearrangement uses TRBV5-1 and TRBJ1-2; 9 nucleotides line up with TRBD1. CDR1 and CDR2 (germline): SGHRS, YFSETQ. CDR3 length: 14 amino acids. V lost 0 bases to trimming and J lost 8 bases; unmatched junction nucleotides: 5.